This T cell receptor beta chain was identified in a study of blood T cell repertoires in COVID-19. Study information: Both acute and convalescent COVID-19 samples were obtained from the United States, Italy and Spain. Sample material is recorded as cDNA or gDNA derived from T cells, B-cell-depleted T cells, or PBMCs.

How the authors handled the data: Nucleated cell counts were estimated from reference gene primer amplification. Some clones are missing from TCRdb's copy, which holds only in-frame ones; the method was immunoSEQ multiplex PCR. Clonal size and the V and J genes are those of that table, whereas D and trimming came from the DNA. The data show 160,000 or so clones, with about 80% seen just once and 6.5% held by the top ten. Germline trimming cut 3 bases from V and 6 bases from J; bases unmatched to any gene: 7. CDR1 and CDR2 from the germline V gene are SGHTA and FQGNSA. CDR3 length: 16 residues. This clonotype was sampled from a man between 65 and 80 years old with active or convalescent COVID-19. The sample comprised peripheral blood. The chain combines TRBV7-2 with TRBJ2-1; 11 nucleotides match TRBD1. The CDR3 coding sequence is TGTGCCAGCAGCTTCCTAGGACAGGGGGCCGGCAATGAGCAGTTCTTC. It codes for CASSFLGQGAGNEQFF.